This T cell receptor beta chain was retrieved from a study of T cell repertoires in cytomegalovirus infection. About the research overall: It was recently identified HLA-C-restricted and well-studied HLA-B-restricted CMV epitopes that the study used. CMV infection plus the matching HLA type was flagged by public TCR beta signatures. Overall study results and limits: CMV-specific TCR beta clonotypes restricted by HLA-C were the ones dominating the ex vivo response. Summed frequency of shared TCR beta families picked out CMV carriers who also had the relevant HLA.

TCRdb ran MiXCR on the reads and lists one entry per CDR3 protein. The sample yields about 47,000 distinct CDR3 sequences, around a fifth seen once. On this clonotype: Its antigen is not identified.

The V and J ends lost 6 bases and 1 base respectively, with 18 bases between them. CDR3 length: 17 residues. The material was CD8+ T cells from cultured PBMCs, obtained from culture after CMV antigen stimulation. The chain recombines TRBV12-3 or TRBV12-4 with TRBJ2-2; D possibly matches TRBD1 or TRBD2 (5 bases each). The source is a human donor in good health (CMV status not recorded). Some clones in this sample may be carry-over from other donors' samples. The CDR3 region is CASRVRRGTQNTGELFF. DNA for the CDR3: TGTGCCAGCAGAGTTCGACGGGGCACCCAGAACACCGGGGAGCTGTTTTTT.